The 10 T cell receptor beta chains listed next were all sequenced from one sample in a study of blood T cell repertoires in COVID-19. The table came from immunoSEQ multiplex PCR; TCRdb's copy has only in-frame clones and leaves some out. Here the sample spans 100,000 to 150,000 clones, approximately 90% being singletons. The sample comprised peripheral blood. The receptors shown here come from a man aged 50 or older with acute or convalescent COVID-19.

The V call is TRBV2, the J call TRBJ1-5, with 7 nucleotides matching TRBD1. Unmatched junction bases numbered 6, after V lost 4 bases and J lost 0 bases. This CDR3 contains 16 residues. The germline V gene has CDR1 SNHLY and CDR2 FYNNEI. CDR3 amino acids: CASSGVGQYSNQPQHF. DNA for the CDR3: TGTGCCAGCAGTGGGGTGGGACAGTATAGCAATCAGCCCCAGCATTTT. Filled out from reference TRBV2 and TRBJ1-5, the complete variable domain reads EPEVTQTPSHQVTQMGQEVILRCVPISNHLYFYWYRQILGQKVEFLVSFYNNEISEKSEIFDDQFSVERPDGSNFTLKIRSTKLEDSAMYFCASSGVGQYSNQPQHFGDGTRLSIL.

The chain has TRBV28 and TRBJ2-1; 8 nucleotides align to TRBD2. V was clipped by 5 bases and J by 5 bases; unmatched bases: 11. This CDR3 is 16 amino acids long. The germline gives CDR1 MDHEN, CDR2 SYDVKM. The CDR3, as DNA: TGTGCCAGCAGTCCTCTCCAGGCCGGGAGGGACAATGAGCAGTTCTTC. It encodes CASSPLQAGRDNEQFF.

CDR3 nucleotides: TGTGCCAGCAGGGCAGGATACGATAACGATGAGCAGTTCTTC. It translates to CASRAGYDNDEQFF. The chain has TRBV28 and TRBJ2-1, with D hard to call. The germline V gene has CDR1 MDHEN and CDR2 SYDVKM. This CDR3 region has 14 residues. V was pared by 6 bases and J by 8 bases, with 17 bases between.

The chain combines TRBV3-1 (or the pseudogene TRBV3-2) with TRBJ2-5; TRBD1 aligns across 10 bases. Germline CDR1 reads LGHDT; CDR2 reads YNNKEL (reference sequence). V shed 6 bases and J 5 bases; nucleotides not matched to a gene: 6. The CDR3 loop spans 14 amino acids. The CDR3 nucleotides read TGTGCCAGCAGGCCGGGACAGGGGTGGGAGACCCAGTACTTC. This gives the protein CASRPGQGWETQYF.

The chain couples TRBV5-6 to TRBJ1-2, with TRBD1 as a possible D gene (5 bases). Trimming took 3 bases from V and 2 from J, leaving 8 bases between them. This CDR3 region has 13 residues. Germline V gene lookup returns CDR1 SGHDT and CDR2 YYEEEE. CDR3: CASSSSGNYGYTF. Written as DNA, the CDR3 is TGTGCCAGCAGCTCATCAGGGAACTATGGCTACACCTTC.

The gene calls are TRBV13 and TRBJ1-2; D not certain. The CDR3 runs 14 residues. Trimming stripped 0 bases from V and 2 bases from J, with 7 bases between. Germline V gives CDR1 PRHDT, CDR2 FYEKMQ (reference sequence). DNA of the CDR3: TGTGCCAGCAGCTTAGGGAGGGTGAACTATGGCTACACCTTC. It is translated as CASSLGRVNYGYTF.

This chain's CDR3 is CASSVSEPYEQYF. The CDR3 DNA reads as TGTGCCAGCAGCGTTTCGGAGCCCTACGAGCAGTACTTC. The V call is TRBV5-5, the J call TRBJ2-7; D is unclear. Trimming pared 4 bases from V and 2 bases from J, leaving 10 bases between. The CDR3 length is 13 residues. CDR1 and CDR2 (germline): SGHKS, YYEKEE (reference sequence). Supplemented by reference TRBV5-5 and TRBJ2-7, the full variable domain reads DAGVTQSPTHLIKTRGQQVTLRCSPISGHKSVSWYQQVLGQGPQFIFQYYEKEERGRGNFPDRFSARQFPNYSSELNVNALLLGDSALYLCASSVSEPYEQYFGPGTRLTVT.

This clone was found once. The CDR3 region has the DNA TGTGCCAGCAGCGTAAGGGAGTGGGGAGCAGATGAGCAGTTCTTC. Its translation is CASSVREWGADEQFF. The J gene is TRBJ2-1, the V gene TRBV9; weak D call: TRBD2 (5 bases). CDR1 and CDR2 from the germline V gene are SGDLS and YYNGEE. The CDR3 spans 15 residues. Trimming took off 1 base at V and 8 bases at J, with 16 bases between the two ends.

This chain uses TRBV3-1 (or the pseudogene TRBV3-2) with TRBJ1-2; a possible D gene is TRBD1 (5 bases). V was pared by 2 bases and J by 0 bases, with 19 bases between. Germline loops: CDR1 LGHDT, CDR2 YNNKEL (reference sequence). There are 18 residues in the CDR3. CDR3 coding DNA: TGTGCCAGCAGCCAAAATGGGGGGGACGCTTCCTCTAACTATGGCTACACCTTC. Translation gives CASSQNGGDASSNYGYTF.

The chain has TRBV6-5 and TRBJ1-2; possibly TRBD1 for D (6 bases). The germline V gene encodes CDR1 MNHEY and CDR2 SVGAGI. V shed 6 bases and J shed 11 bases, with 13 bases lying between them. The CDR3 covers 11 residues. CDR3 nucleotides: TGTGCCAGCAGACGGGACACTTTATACACCTTC. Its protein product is CASRRDTLYTF.